This TCR beta chain comes out of a study of T cell repertoires in cytomegalovirus infection. On the study more broadly: Recently identified HLA-C-restricted CMV epitopes and well-studied HLA-B-restricted CMV epitopes were used by the study. An indication of both CMV infection and matching HLA type came from public TCR beta signatures. Whole-study results and caveats: HLA-C-restricted CMV clonotypes gave the most frequent clonotype in two of eight donors.

As concerns this clonotype: Its antigen is as yet unknown.

TCRdb redid the calling of the reads with MiXCR, one entry per CDR3 protein. Here the sample spans some 500,000 distinct CDR3 sequences, just under 40% being singletons. The CDR3 is 13 amino acids. Trimming removed 1 base from V and 7 bases from J, with 10 bases in between. Germline values: CDR1 SGHRS, CDR2 YFSETQ. Sample: cultured PBMCs, taken from culture after CMV antigen stimulation. V and J are TRBV5-1 and TRBJ2-3; D is uncertain. The TCR comes from a human donor in good health (CMV status not recorded). Some clones in this sample may be carry-over from other donors' samples. The CDR3 here is CASSLTATNTQYF. The CDR3, as DNA: TGCGCCAGCAGCTTGACAGCCACCAATACGCAGTATTTT.